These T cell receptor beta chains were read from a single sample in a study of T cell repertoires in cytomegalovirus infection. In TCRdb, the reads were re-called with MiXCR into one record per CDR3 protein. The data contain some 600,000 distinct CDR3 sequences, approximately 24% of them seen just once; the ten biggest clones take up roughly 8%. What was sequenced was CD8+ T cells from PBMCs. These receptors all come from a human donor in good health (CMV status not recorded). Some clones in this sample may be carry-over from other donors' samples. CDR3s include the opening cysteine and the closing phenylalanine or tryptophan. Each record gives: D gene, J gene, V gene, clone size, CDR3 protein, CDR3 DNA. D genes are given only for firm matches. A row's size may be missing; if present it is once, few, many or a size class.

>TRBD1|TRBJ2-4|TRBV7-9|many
CASSLALTGGEAKNIQYF
TGTGCCAGCAGCTTAGCCCTAACAGGGGGCGAGGCCAAAAACATTCAGTACTTC
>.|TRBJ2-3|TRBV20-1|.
CSAREEPHTQYF
TGCAGTGCTAGAGAGGAGCCCCATACGCAGTATTTT
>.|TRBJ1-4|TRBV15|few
CATSRGTASNEKLFF
TGTGCCACCAGCAGAGGGACAGCAAGTAATGAAAAACTGTTTTTT
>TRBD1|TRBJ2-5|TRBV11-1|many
CASSLGTGDFVETQYF
TGTGCCAGCAGCTTAGGGACAGGGGATTTTGTCGAGACCCAGTACTTC
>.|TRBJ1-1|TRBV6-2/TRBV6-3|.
CASSAPIGARTEAFF
TGTGCCAGCAGTGCCCCCATTGGGGCAAGAACTGAAGCTTTCTTT
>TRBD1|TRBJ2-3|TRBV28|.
CASSAPTGGVTDTQYF
TGTGCCAGCAGTGCCCCGACAGGGGGCGTCACAGATACGCAGTATTTT
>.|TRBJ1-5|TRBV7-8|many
CASSVLTGMGDQPQHF
TGTGCCAGCAGCGTTCTCACAGGGATGGGAGATCAGCCCCAGCATTTT
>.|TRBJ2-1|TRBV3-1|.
CASSQDSSTIQVF
TGTGCCAGCAGCCAAGACAGTTCTACAATCCAGGTCTTC
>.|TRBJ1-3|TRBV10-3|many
CAIVVPGNTIYF
TGTGCCATCGTCGTACCAGGAAACACCATATATTTT
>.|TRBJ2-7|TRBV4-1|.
CASSQETAGVDEQYF
TGCGCCAGCAGCCAAGAGACGGCAGGCGTCGACGAGCAGTACTTC
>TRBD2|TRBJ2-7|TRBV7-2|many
CASSLELAGAYEQYF
TGTGCCAGCAGCTTGGAACTAGCGGGAGCCTACGAGCAGTACTTC
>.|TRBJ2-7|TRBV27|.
CASSLRATASLYYEQYF
TGTGCCAGCAGCCTAAGGGCGACAGCTAGTCTCTACTACGAGCAGTACTTC
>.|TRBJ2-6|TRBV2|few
CASSEYGYFGANVLTF
TGTGCCAGCAGTGAATACGGGTACTTTGGGGCCAACGTCCTGACTTTC
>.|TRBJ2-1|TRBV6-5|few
CASSYSIGVGDGSYNEQFF
TGTGCCAGCAGTTACTCGATTGGAGTCGGGGACGGCTCCTACAATGAGCAGTTCTTC
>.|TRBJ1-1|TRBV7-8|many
CASSLAQGYTEAFF
TGTGCCAGCAGCTTAGCGCAGGGGTACACTGAAGCTTTCTTT
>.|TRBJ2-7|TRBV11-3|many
CASSFSAESSYEQYF
TGTGCCAGCAGCTTTTCGGCTGAGAGCTCCTACGAGCAGTACTTC
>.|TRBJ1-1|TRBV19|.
CASKEVGHPNTEAFF
TGTGCCAGTAAGGAGGTTGGACACCCGAACACTGAAGCTTTCTTT
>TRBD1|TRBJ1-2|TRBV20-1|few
CSARDRSYGYTF
TGCAGTGCTCGGGACAGGAGCTATGGCTACACCTTC
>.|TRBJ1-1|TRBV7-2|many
CASSLLGGGLNTEAFF
TGTGCCAGCAGCTTATTGGGGGGCGGTTTAAACACTGAAGCTTTCTTT
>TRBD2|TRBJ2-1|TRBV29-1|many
CSVWSWGGSHAVF
TGCAGCGTTTGGTCTTGGGGGGGTTCGCACGCGGTCTTC
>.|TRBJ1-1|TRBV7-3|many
CASSSALLAEAFF
TGTGCCAGCAGCTCAGCGCTCCTGGCTGAAGCTTTCTTT
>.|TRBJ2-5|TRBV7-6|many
CASSLDPSETQYF
TGTGCCAGCAGCTTAGACCCCAGTGAGACCCAGTACTTC
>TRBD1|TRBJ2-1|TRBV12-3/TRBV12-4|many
CASSPGQGFSNEQFF
TGTGCCAGCAGTCCCGGACAGGGTTTCAGTAATGAGCAGTTCTTC
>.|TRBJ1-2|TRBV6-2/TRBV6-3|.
CASTKDRLYGYTF
TGTGCCAGCACTAAAGACAGGCTCTATGGCTACACCTTC
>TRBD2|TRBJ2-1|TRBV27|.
CASSLVGLAGSRNEQFF
TGTGCCAGCAGCCTCGTTGGACTAGCGGGTTCCAGAAATGAGCAGTTCTTC